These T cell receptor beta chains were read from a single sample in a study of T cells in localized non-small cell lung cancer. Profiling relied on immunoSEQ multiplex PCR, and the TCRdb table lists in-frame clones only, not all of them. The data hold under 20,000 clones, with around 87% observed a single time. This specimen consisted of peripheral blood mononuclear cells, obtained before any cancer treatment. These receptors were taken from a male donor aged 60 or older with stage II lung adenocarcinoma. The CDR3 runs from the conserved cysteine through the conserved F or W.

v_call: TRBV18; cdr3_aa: CASSPQDREAFF
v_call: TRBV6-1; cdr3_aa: CASMRDRGKTQYF
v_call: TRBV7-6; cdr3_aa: CASSLVVADASYEQYF
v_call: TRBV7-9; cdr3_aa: CASSQTPENTEAFF
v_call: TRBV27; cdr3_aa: CASRGAGTYTYEQYF
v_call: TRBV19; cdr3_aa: CASRLGQGGDTIYF
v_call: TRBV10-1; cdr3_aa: CASASSGTGSYEQYF
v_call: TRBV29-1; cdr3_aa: CSVANSQSEQFF
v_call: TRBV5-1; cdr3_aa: CASSPVGVGGTDTQYF
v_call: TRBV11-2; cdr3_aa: CASSLQRAGGAGGYTF
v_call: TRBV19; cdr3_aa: CASSTNEAFF
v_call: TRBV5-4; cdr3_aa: CAIRRELHDTQYF
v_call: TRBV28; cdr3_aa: CASRLNTEAFF
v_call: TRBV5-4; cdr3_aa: CASSDGGTLGGQPQHF
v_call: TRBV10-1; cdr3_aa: CASSEAGIAEAFF
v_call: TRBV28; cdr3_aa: CASSTLPGYGYTF
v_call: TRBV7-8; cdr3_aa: CASLFRGSSQETQYF
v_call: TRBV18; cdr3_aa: CASSLGWGPNTEAFF
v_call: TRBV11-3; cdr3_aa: CASSLKGNTEAFF
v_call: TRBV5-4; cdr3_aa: CASSLEGGGRSNEQFF
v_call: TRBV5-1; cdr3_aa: CASNLQGSSTDTQYF
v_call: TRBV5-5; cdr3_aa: CASSKTPGRGDTEAFF